Following are 26 T cell receptor beta chains from one sample sequenced in a study of T cell responses to AZD1222 COVID-19 vaccine. Using immunoSEQ multiplex PCR, the repertoire was profiled, and TCRdb retains in-frame clones only, with some absent. Among roughly 190,000 clones listed, around 94% were seen once. Sequencing was performed on peripheral blood, taken on day 0 of AZD1222 vaccination. The source of these receptors is an adult in good health.

The chain employs TRBV10-3 and TRBJ2-5; either TRBD1 or TRBD2 may supply D (6 bases each). The CDR3 is 14 residues long. The V gene lost 8 bases and the J gene lost 10 bases, with 23 bases spanning the gap. CDR1 is ENHRY, CDR2 SYGVKD, per germline. The DNA of the CDR3 is TGTGCCATCCGCCCGGGGGACATGGAAAGGGACCAGTACTTC. This gives the protein CAIRPGDMERDQYF.

The chain recombines TRBV5-1 with TRBJ1-4; weak D call: TRBD1 (5 bases). Germline V lookup: CDR1 SGHRS, CDR2 YFSETQ. The CDR3 has 13 residues. V was clipped by 5 bases and J by 2 bases, with 7 bases between them. The CDR3 nucleotides are TGCGCCAGCAGGGGGGGTACTAATGAAAAACTGTTTTTT. Translation: CASRGGTNEKLFF.

The chain carries TRBV6-2 or TRBV6-3 and TRBJ2-3; 13 positions agree with TRBD2. The CDR3 is 16 amino acids. With V trimmed by 6 bases and J by 5 bases, 8 bases remained unmatched. Germline V CDR1 and CDR2: MNHEY, SVGEGT. The CDR3 loop is CASSWTSGGIIDTQYF. CDR3 nucleotide sequence: TGTGCCAGCAGCTGGACTAGCGGGGGAATTATAGATACGCAGTATTTT.

Here the CDR3 reads CASRAAGEYNEQFF. CDR3 DNA sequence: TGTGCCAGCAGAGCGGCCGGGGAGTACAATGAGCAGTTCTTC. The J gene is TRBJ2-1, the V gene TRBV9; a possible D gene is TRBD2 (5 bases). CDR3 length: 14 amino acids. Germline V gene sequence: CDR1 SGDLS, CDR2 YYNGEE. The V and J ends lost 5 bases and 4 bases respectively, with 13 bases between them.

The genes are TRBV7-2 and TRBJ1-5; a possible D gene is TRBD1 (6 bases). CDR3 length: 15 amino acids. CDR1 and CDR2 (germline): SGHTA, FQGNSA. The ends were cut back, 4 bases at V and 5 bases at J, with 15 bases in the middle. The CDR3 protein is CASSSSGTPYQPQHF. In nucleotides, the CDR3 is TGTGCCAGCAGCTCGTCCGGGACACCTTATCAGCCCCAGCATTTT.

This clone has more than one count but fewer than ten. J is TRBJ2-1 and V is TRBV3-1 (or the pseudogene TRBV3-2); perhaps TRBD2 as D (7 bases). This CDR3 comprises 16 residues. Per germline, CDR1 LGHDT and CDR2 YNNKEL (reference sequence). The V end was cut by 1 base, the J end by 6 bases, with 16 bases between. The CDR3 spells CASSQGRGGAPNEQFF. The CDR3, as DNA: TGTGCCAGCAGCCAAGGTAGAGGGGGGGCTCCCAATGAGCAGTTCTTC.

This chain links TRBV5-8 with TRBJ2-5; 11 nucleotides match TRBD2. The J segment lost 5 bases and the V segment lost 4 bases, leaving 10 bases of the junction unmatched. This CDR3 comprises 16 residues. Germline CDR1 reads SGHTS; CDR2 reads YDEGEE. The CDR3 reads CASSHETTSGDETQYF. As DNA, the CDR3 is TGTGCCAGCAGCCACGAGACGACTAGCGGGGACGAGACCCAGTACTTC.

The chain joins TRBV5-8 to TRBJ1-1, with TRBD1 matching 8 bases. Trimming cost V 4 bases and J 3 bases; bases outside gene matches: 5. Germline assignment: CDR1 SGHTS and CDR2 YDEGEE. The CDR3 consists of 14 residues. Here the CDR3 reads CASSRRDRYTEAFF. The CDR3 DNA reads as TGTGCCAGCAGCCGTCGGGACAGGTACACTGAAGCTTTCTTT.

This chain links TRBV2 with TRBJ1-1; D is uncertain. The length of the CDR3 is 13 residues. Germline lookup yields CDR1 SNHLY and CDR2 FYNNEI. Between the trimmed V and J ends, which lost 2 bases and 4 bases, there was a span of 8 bases. This CDR3 is CASSELKGTEAFF. The CDR3 region has the DNA TGTGCCAGCAGTGAATTAAAAGGCACTGAAGCTTTCTTT.

V usage is TRBV11-2 and J usage is TRBJ1-6; D gene uncertain. The V and J ends lost 4 bases and 4 bases respectively, with 11 bases between them. Germline V gives CDR1 SGHAT, CDR2 FQNNGV. The CDR3 has 15 amino acids. In DNA form, the CDR3 reads TGTGCCAGCAGCTCAAATACTGGTTATAATTCACCCCTCCACTTT. Amino acids: CASSSNTGYNSPLHF.

The CDR3 coding sequence is TGTGCCACCCAAGTCGACCGGGACAGGAGGACCTATGGCTACACCTTC. This codes for CATQVDRDRRTYGYTF. This sequence joins TRBV19 and TRBJ1-2, with 8 positions matching TRBD1. The CDR3 spans 16 residues. From germline, CDR1 is LNHDA and CDR2 SQIVND (reference sequence). J gave up 4 bases and V 10 bases, and 17 bases lay outside the gene matches. Together with reference TRBV19 and TRBJ1-2, the CDR3 gives the full variable domain: DGGITQSPKYLFRKEGQNVTLSCEQNLNHDAMYWYRQDPGQGLRLIYYSQIVNDFQKGDIAEGYSVSREKKESFPLTVTSAQKNPTAFYLCATQVDRDRRTYGYTFGSGTRLTVV.

A single count supports this clone. This rearrangement joins TRBV18 to TRBJ1-1; D not certain. This CDR3 has 13 amino acids. Looked up from germline, CDR1 is KGHSH and CDR2 is LQKENI. Trimming removed 3 bases from V and 0 bases from J, with 5 bases in between. The DNA for the CDR3 is TGTGCCAGCTCACCGGCGGTGAACACTGAAGCTTTCTTT. The encoded protein is CASSPAVNTEAFF.

The J gene is TRBJ2-7, the V gene TRBV6-5, with 8 bases aligning to TRBD1. The germline gives CDR1 MNHEY, CDR2 SVGAGI. The V segment lost 6 bases and the J segment 0 bases; nucleotides outside the gene matches: 4. This CDR3 is 14 amino acids long. The CDR3: CASRTGTGSYEQYF. CDR3 nucleotides: TGTGCCAGCAGAACCGGGACAGGCTCCTACGAGCAGTACTTC.

J is TRBJ2-7 and V is TRBV5-5, with D tentatively TRBD1 (5 bases). V was shortened by 4 bases and J by 4 bases, with 9 bases between the two germline ends. The CDR3 length is 12 residues. The germline gives CDR1 SGHKS, CDR2 YYEKEE (reference sequence). The CDR3 DNA sequence: TGTGCCAGCAGCAGCCAGGGTTACGAGCAGTACTTC. It is translated as CASSSQGYEQYF. The complete variable domain, with remaining parts taken from reference TRBV5-5 and TRBJ2-7, reads DAGVTQSPTHLIKTRGQQVTLRCSPISGHKSVSWYQQVLGQGPQFIFQYYEKEERGRGNFPDRFSARQFPNYSSELNVNALLLGDSALYLCASSSQGYEQYFGPGTRLTVT.

This clone was detected only once. The chain is built from TRBV2 and TRBJ1-1, with D uncertain. CDR3 length: 14 residues. The V gene's germline CDR1 is SNHLY and CDR2 FYNNEI. Trimming took off 3 bases at V and 5 bases at J, with 13 bases between the two ends. The CDR3 loop reads CASSDGERRTEAFF. CDR3 coding DNA: TGTGCCAGCAGTGATGGGGAAAGAAGGACTGAAGCTTTCTTT.

V and J are TRBV28 and TRBJ1-2; tentative D call: TRBD1 (5 bases). Germline V gene lookup returns CDR1 MDHEN and CDR2 SYDVKM. The length of the CDR3 is 13 residues. The V end lost 3 bases, the J end lost 6 bases, and 11 bases lay between the germline ends. DNA of the CDR3: TGTGCCAGCAGTTTTGGGGCCCGTAATGGCTACACCTTC. Its translation: CASSFGARNGYTF.

This clone was recorded only once. The V and J genes are TRBV27 and TRBJ1-6; perhaps TRBD1 as D (6 bases). CDR3 length: 15 amino acids. Germline loops: CDR1 MNHEY, CDR2 SMNVEV (reference sequence). V was clipped by 7 bases and J by 11 bases, with 21 bases between them. CDR3 nucleotide sequence: TGTGCCAGCAACCCCAGTGGGCAGGGGAGGCCACCCCTCCACTTT. Amino acids: CASNPSGQGRPPLHF.

The chain couples TRBV12-3 or TRBV12-4 to TRBJ1-1; D unclear. CDR3 length: 12 residues. With 5 bases removed from V and 6 bases from J, the gap between germline ends came to 10 bases. The CDR3 bases are TGTGCCAGCAGTCCCCGACAACCTGAAGCTTTCTTT. Translated: CASSPRQPEAFF.

The chain recombines TRBV5-1 with TRBJ2-3; D ambiguous. V was trimmed by 0 bases and J by 2 bases, leaving 7 bases between them. There are 14 residues in the CDR3. Germline V gene data show CDR1 as SGHRS and CDR2 as YFSETQ. The CDR3 protein is CASSLEQFTDTQYF. The CDR3 nucleotides read TGCGCCAGCAGCTTGGAGCAGTTCACAGATACGCAGTATTTT.

The chain uses TRBV10-3 and TRBJ1-5; TRBD1 matches 8 bases. Germline V gene lookup returns CDR1 ENHRY and CDR2 SYGVKD. V lost 3 bases, J lost 6 bases, and 4 bases stayed unmatched. The CDR3 length is 14 residues. CDR3 nucleotide sequence: TGTGCCATCAGTGAAACAGGGGGTTTTCAGCCCCAGCATTTT. It specifies CAISETGGFQPQHF.

As for this clone: The same CDR3 is also encoded by other DNA sequences in this sample. The gene calls are TRBV18 and TRBJ2-1; TRBD1 is a possible D gene (6 bases). CDR3 size: 13 residues. V was cut by 4 bases and J by 3 bases, with 7 bases left in between. The germline V gene encodes CDR1 KGHSH and CDR2 LQKENI. The CDR3 bases are TGTGCCAGCTCACAAGGGGGCTACAATGAGCAGTTCTTC. This sequence encodes CASSQGGYNEQFF.

As concerns this clone: Other DNA sequences in this sample translate to the same CDR3. This rearrangement joins TRBV18 to TRBJ1-3, with D perhaps TRBD1 (5 bases). Trimming pared 0 bases from V and 1 base from J, leaving 7 bases between. The CDR3 runs 15 residues. Germline assignment: CDR1 KGHSH and CDR2 LQKENI. CDR3 in DNA: TGTGCCAGCTCACCACCTGGGGGGTCTGGAAACACCATATATTTT. Translation gives CASSPPGGSGNTIYF.

This sequence joins TRBV10-1 and TRBJ2-7; TRBD1 might be the D (6 bases). Trimming left V 8 bases short and J 3 bases short, with 8 bases between. CDR1 WNHNN and CDR2 SYGVQD come from the germline V gene (reference sequence). This CDR3 contains 11 residues. The CDR3 region has the DNA TGCGCCAGCGGGGACAACTACGAGCAGTACTTC. Its translation: CASGDNYEQYF.

The rearrangement links TRBV5-6 to TRBJ1-1; D is ambiguous. CDR1 and CDR2 (germline): SGHDT, YYEEEE. Trimming stripped 5 bases from V and 2 bases from J, with 7 bases between. This CDR3 is 12 amino acids long. In nucleotides, the CDR3 is TGTGCCAGCAGGAGGATTAACACTGAAGCTTTCTTT. The encoded protein is CASRRINTEAFF.

This chain links TRBV3-1 (or the pseudogene TRBV3-2) with TRBJ2-1; the match to TRBD2 covers 9 bases. This CDR3 region has 13 residues. In germline, CDR1 is LGHDT, CDR2 YNNKEL (reference sequence). The V segment lost 6 bases and the J segment 6 bases; nucleotides outside the gene matches: 3. The CDR3 region has the DNA TGTGCCAGCAGGCGGGGGGGCTTCAATGAGCAGTTCTTC. It is translated as CASRRGGFNEQFF.

This clone was detected once. The chain links TRBV19 to TRBJ1-1, with D possibly TRBD1 on 5 matching bases. Trimming took off 6 bases at V and 2 bases at J, with 10 bases between the two ends. CDR1 and CDR2 from the germline V gene are LNHDA and SQIVND (reference sequence). The CDR3 sequence is 13 residues long. The CDR3 region is CASRGVINTEAFF. The CDR3 coding sequence is TGTGCCAGTAGGGGGGTGATAAACACTGAAGCTTTCTTT.